This T cell receptor (beta chain) is from a study of cytomegalovirus exposure and HLA in healthy donors. Concerning this clone: Its target is not known.

Overall study findings and caveats: A link between a missense DCLRE1C variant and TCR beta V- and J-gene trimming emerged from a later analysis.

This CDR3 comprises 15 residues. The PCR used 60 Vbeta and 13 Jbeta primers. Sequenced by immunoSEQ multiplex PCR; TCRdb stores in-frame clones only, minus some. This sample has about 86,000 clones; roughly 77% occur once, and the top ten carry around 15%. This sequence originates from a woman aged 40 to 50 in good health and CMV-seropositive. The material sequenced was PBMCs. The chain joins TRBV12-1 to TRBJ2-4; the D call of TRBD1 is as the table states it, not checked on the DNA. TRBV12-1 represents a pseudogene. This chain's CDR3 is CASSFTGSYKNIQYF. CDR3 in DNA: TGTGCCAGCAGCTTTACAGGATCCTACAAAAACATTCAGTACTTC.